This T cell receptor (beta chain) comes out of a study of identical twins (TCRdb year 2016). At the level of the whole study: To test whether fetal clonotypes persist, the study used deep sequencing on TCR alpha and beta repertoires from monozygotic twins, unrelated adults of various ages, and cord blood. To rule out contamination, replicate twin experiments were performed at different times with different library preparation protocols.

This clonotype was picked up one time. The antigen it binds to is not known. The junction and the germline gene differ at one end; a read error may be behind it. General study outcomes and caveats: In monozygotic twins, recombination models systematically underestimated out-of-frame TCR alpha sharing, but the models matched the sharing seen between unrelated individuals. Compared with coincidental sharing between unrelated individuals, out-of-frame TCR alpha sequences shared between twins had an excess of sequences with low generation probability. Invariant T cells such as MAIT and iNKT could partly confound zero-insertion analyses, though diverse VJ usage argued against this for most clonotypes. Abundant cord blood beta clonotypes had fewer insertions, young adult naive repertoires showed a similar but weaker trend, and memory repertoires showed no such trend. Excess twin sharing in beta out-of-frame sequences was weaker because fewer shared sequences lowered the signal-to-noise ratio. Because the same donors could not be followed over many years, conclusions were based on cross-sectional statistical analysis.

Every donor was a healthy Caucasian. The twin cohort comprised three pairs of female monozygotic twins, all aged roughly 18 to 30 years. Using Miltenyi CD45RO+ enrichment and human naive T-cell isolation kits, memory (CD45RO+) and naive T cells were isolated from PBMC. From the cysteine through the phenylalanine, the CDR3 covers 19 amino acids. The entry retains the CDR3 DNA only, 57 bases that are in frame from base 1. The germline V gene (reference sequence) supplies CDR1 LGHDT and CDR2 YNNKEL. Library preparation employed 5' RACE. Instrument used: Illumina HiSeq 2000. Template switching added a universal primer binding site, and the final cDNA carried a unique molecular identifier that allowed TCR cDNA molecules to be counted accurately. First-strand cDNA for TCR alpha and beta chains was synthesized from specific primers in the conserved constant-segment region. To control for contamination, each cDNA library was double barcoded with a SMART-Mk sample barcode plus Illumina barcodes. TruSeq adapter sequences, together with Illumina sample barcodes, were added in two successive PCR steps. The Illumina HiSeq platform was used with custom primers to sequence TCR alpha and beta cDNA libraries. On the study's bioinformatics: MiGEC processed the raw reads to extract unique molecular identifiers, while MiXCR was used to determine the CDR3 positions. Recombination models were inferred per individual with the repgenHMM and IGoR tools using an EM algorithm. The tcR package in R was used for shared clonotype analysis, with sharing normalized by the product of cloneset sizes. To study raw recombination free of thymic and clonal selection effects, out-of-frame nonproductive sequences were analyzed. TCRdb reanalyzed the raw reads on its own, using fastp at Q25 for trimming and MiXCR for clone calling, and kept in-frame beta chains. Rows matching on CDR3 protein sequence are summarized as one entry with the most common DNA and genes. The V and J calls, along with clone size, are taken from TCRdb and not from the paper's own processing. A total of around 250,000 distinct CDR3 sequences appear in this sample, approximately 7% of them only once. The ten biggest clones cover 3.6% of the sample.

The same specimen was also included in a second study, on yellow fever vaccine responses in identical twins. As the second study states: The T cell response to vaccination in identical twins was reported by the authors to appear partly convergent and partly personalized. In the study, vaccine-responding T cell clones were precisely tracked in identical twins.

The TCR comes from a woman aged 18-30 years in good health. The V and J segments used are TRBV3-1 and TRBJ2-1; TRBD2 agrees with 10 junctional bases. Input material: memory (CD45RO+) T cells sorted from blood. The sample's cell subset or site label, decoded: CD45RO+ enriched T cells. The nucleotide sequence reads as follows: TGTGCCAGCATCCAAGGTGGGGCAGCGGGGGGGCTTCAATACAATGAGCAGTTCTTC. It codes for CASIQGGAAGGLQYNEQFF.